Listed below are T cell receptor beta chains from one sample, sequenced in a study of yellow fever vaccine responses in identical twins. A single record per CDR3 protein comes from TCRdb applying MiXCR to the RT-PCR reads. The sample holds about 19,000 distinct CDR3 sequences, roughly 70% seen once. The sample consisted of T cells from blood (PBMCs), unsorted or a sorted subset (not recorded which), taken before or after yellow fever vaccination (not recorded which). The origin of the receptors is a woman aged 18-30 years who received the yellow fever vaccine. Each CDR3 is given with its conserved first and last residue. D genes are given only for firm matches. Only some rows state a clone size, as once, few, many or a class for expanded clones.

size	D	J	V	CDR3	DNA
-	TRBD1	TRBJ2-7	TRBV28	CASSFGTGNYEQYF	TGTGCCAGCAGTTTTGGGACAGGGAACTACGAGCAGTACTTC
once	-	TRBJ2-7	TRBV5-5	CASSAGQSSSYEQYF	TGTGCCAGCAGCGCAGGACAGTCAAGCTCCTACGAGCAGTACTTC
few	-	TRBJ2-7	TRBV11-2	CASSHGGGPYEQYF	TGTGCCAGCAGCCATGGGGGGGGCCCCTACGAGCAGTACTTC
-	TRBD1	TRBJ2-2	TRBV2	CASSEQGANTGELFF	TGTGCCAGCAGTGAACAGGGGGCGAACACCGGGGAGCTGTTTTTT
-	-	TRBJ2-4	TRBV5-1	CASSTKLGGIGAKNIQYF	TGCGCCAGCAGCACTAAGTTAGGGGGTATCGGTGCCAAAAACATTCAGTACTTC
-	-	TRBJ1-1	TRBV20-1	CSARVGEVPAEAFF	TGCAGTGCTAGAGTGGGGGAGGTTCCGGCTGAAGCTTTCTTT
-	TRBD2	TRBJ2-5	TRBV9	CASSPSGRAHETQYF	TGTGCCAGCAGCCCAAGCGGGAGGGCCCACGAGACCCAGTACTTC
-	-	TRBJ2-7	TRBV15	CATSNGPYEQYF	TGTGCCACCAGCAACGGACCCTACGAGCAGTACTTC
-	-	TRBJ1-6	TRBV2	CASSAIDRHGNSPLHF	TGTGCCAGCAGCGCAATAGACCGCCACGGAAATTCACCCCTCCACTTT
once	-	TRBJ2-3	TRBV28	CASSPGLDTQYF	TGTGCCAGCAGTCCTGGGCTAGATACGCAGTATTTT
-	-	TRBJ2-1	TRBV7-9	CASTSVNEQFF	TGTGCCAGCACTAGTGTAAATGAGCAGTTCTTC
-	-	TRBJ2-3	TRBV20-1	CSARDDFAVPTSTDTQYF	TGCAGTGCTAGAGATGATTTTGCAGTCCCCACAAGCACAGATACGCAGTATTTT
-	TRBD1	TRBJ2-3	TRBV2	CASNRQGAGTDTQYF	TGTGCCAGCAACCGACAGGGGGCGGGCACAGATACGCAGTATTTT
-	TRBD1	TRBJ2-3	TRBV11-3	CASTSIGQGSDTQYF	TGTGCCAGCACCTCGATAGGACAGGGTTCAGATACGCAGTATTTT
-	-	TRBJ2-1	TRBV5-4	CASSLDSRGYNEQFF	TGTGCCAGCAGCTTGGATAGTAGGGGGTACAATGAGCAGTTCTTC
-	-	TRBJ1-1	TRBV5-1	CASSLSAWGVNTEAFF	TGCGCCAGCAGCCTCTCCGCCTGGGGTGTTAACACTGAAGCTTTCTTT
-	TRBD2	TRBJ2-3	TRBV24-1	CATSDKLGTTGSTDTQYF	TGTGCCACCAGTGACAAATTGGGGACTACGGGTAGCACAGATACGCAGTATTTT
-	TRBD2	TRBJ2-1	TRBV3-1	CASSSGLAGVYEQFF	TGTGCCAGCAGCTCCGGACTAGCGGGAGTATATGAGCAGTTCTTC
-	TRBD1	TRBJ2-7	TRBV5-1	CASSLAGTDYEQYF	TGCGCCAGCAGCTTGGCCGGGACAGACTACGAGCAGTACTTC
-	-	TRBJ1-1	TRBV7-9	CASSLGTGRTEAFF	TGTGCCAGCAGCTTAGGCACAGGGAGGACTGAAGCTTTCTTT
-	-	TRBJ2-7	TRBV20-1	CSATLGTYEQYF	TGCAGTGCTACCCTAGGGACCTACGAGCAGTACTTC
few	-	TRBJ1-5	TRBV2	CASSEAPEQPQHF	TGTGCCAGCAGTGAAGCGCCGGAGCAGCCCCAGCATTTT
-	-	TRBJ2-7	TRBV2	CASSGGSYEQYF	TGTGCCAGCAGCGGGGGCTCCTACGAGCAGTACTTC
-	-	TRBJ2-1	TRBV19	CASSPPDSEEQFF	TGTGCCAGTAGTCCCCCGGACAGCGAAGAGCAGTTCTTC
once	-	TRBJ1-2	TRBV7-9	CASSFNSYGYTF	TGTGCCAGCAGCTTTAACTCGTATGGCTACACCTTC
-	-	TRBJ2-1	TRBV20-1	CSASAIIDEQFF	TGCAGTGCTAGTGCTATAATTGATGAGCAGTTCTTC
-	-	TRBJ1-2	TRBV29-1	CSSLSADGYTF	TGCAGCTCGCTTTCGGCTGATGGCTACACCTTC
-	-	TRBJ2-1	TRBV29-1	CSVDGRSGYNEQFF	TGCAGCGTCGACGGCAGGTCTGGCTACAATGAGCAGTTCTTC
few	-	TRBJ1-2	TRBV27	CASGIYGGENYGYTF	TGTGCCAGCGGGATATACGGGGGAGAGAACTATGGCTACACCTTC
few	TRBD1	TRBJ2-5	TRBV10-1	CASSAGTGGRETQYF	TGCGCCAGCAGTGCCGGGACAGGGGGCCGGGAGACCCAGTACTTC
-	-	TRBJ2-1	TRBV10-3	CAAGSNNYNEQFF	TGTGCCGCAGGCTCTAATAACTACAATGAGCAGTTCTTC
once	TRBD1	TRBJ2-1	TRBV18	CASSPMDRANEQFF	TGTGCCAGCTCACCTATGGACAGGGCCAATGAGCAGTTCTTC
-	-	TRBJ2-1	TRBV5-4	CASSFGGNEQFF	TGTGCCAGCAGCTTTGGGGGCAATGAGCAGTTCTTC
-	TRBD2	TRBJ2-3	TRBV29-1	CSVGSGGSADTQYF	TGCAGCGTTGGATCCGGGGGGTCCGCAGATACGCAGTATTTT
-	-	TRBJ2-2	TRBV2	CASSRILQGTGELFF	TGTGCCAGCAGTCGGATTTTACAGGGAACCGGGGAGCTGTTTTTT
-	TRBD1	TRBJ1-5	TRBV6-5	CASSHGQGLNQPQHF	TGTGCCAGCAGTCACGGACAGGGCCTCAATCAGCCCCAGCATTTT
-	TRBD1	TRBJ1-1	TRBV29-1	CSARQGTEAFF	TGCAGCGCAAGACAGGGCACTGAAGCTTTCTTT
-	-	TRBJ1-6	TRBV6-1	CASFATSTSYNSPLHF	TGTGCCAGCTTTGCGACTTCTACCTCCTATAATTCACCCCTCCACTTT
-	-	TRBJ1-2	TRBV10-1	CASSETGTNYGYTF	TGCGCCAGCAGTGAGACAGGCACCAACTATGGCTACACCTTC
few	-	TRBJ1-4	TRBV3-1	CASREGGSNEKLFF	TGTGCCAGCCGGGAAGGAGGATCTAATGAAAAACTGTTTTTT